The next 8 T cell receptor beta chains were all read from a single sample in a study of T cell changes during pregnancy in multiple sclerosis. Sequencing used immunoSEQ multiplex PCR; TCRdb keeps in-frame clones, though not all of them. Counted here are about 54,000 clones, more than 85% occurring once; the ten biggest clones make up over 1%. The input for sequencing was peripheral blood, taken after pregnancy. Receptors were obtained from a female donor in good health, enrolled as a control in a pregnancy study.

J is TRBJ1-1 and V is TRBV5-6; possibly TRBD1 for D (5 bases). Germline loops: CDR1 SGHDT, CDR2 YYEEEE. There are 14 residues in the CDR3. V shed 0 bases and J shed 4 bases, with 10 bases lying between them. The CDR3 nucleotides are TGTGCCAGCAGCTTGGGGGGCAGAGGCACTGAAGCTTTCTTT. Its translation: CASSLGGRGTEAFF.

The chain uses TRBV9 and TRBJ2-1; TRBD2 matches at 9 bases. From germline, CDR1 is SGDLS and CDR2 YYNGEE. The CDR3 runs 13 residues. The ends lost 4 bases at V and 9 bases at J; junction bases unmatched: 5. CDR3 nucleotide sequence: TGTGCCAGCAGCCCTAGCGGGGCGGGTGAGCAGTTCTTC. It specifies CASSPSGAGEQFF.

The chain employs TRBV15 and TRBJ1-1, with 8 nucleotides matching TRBD1. Per the germline V gene, CDR1 is LNHNV and CDR2 is YYDKDF (reference sequence). V shed 0 bases, J shed 1 base, and the junction held 4 bases outside the gene matches. The CDR3 extends over 16 amino acids. The CDR3 sequence is CATSRDRDRTNTEAFF. In nucleotides, the CDR3 is TGTGCCACCAGCAGAGATCGGGACAGGACGAACACTGAAGCTTTCTTT.

The chain couples TRBV7-9 to TRBJ2-7; D uncertain. The CDR3 loop spans 13 amino acids. Germline CDR1 is SEHNR and CDR2 is FQNEAQ (reference sequence). Trimming shortened V by 5 bases and J by 7 bases, and 15 bases separated the two germline ends. The CDR3 DNA is TGTGCCAGCAGCGAGCACTTCGGTACGGAGCAGTACTTC. It specifies CASSEHFGTEQYF.

The chain links TRBV5-1 to TRBJ2-7; D uncertain. The V end was cut by 2 bases, the J end by 0 bases, with 9 bases between. From germline, CDR1 is SGHRS and CDR2 YFSETQ. The CDR3 is 14 amino acids. CDR3 sequence (DNA): TGCGCCAGCAGCTTAGGCGGAACCTCCTACGAGCAGTACTTC. This sequence encodes CASSLGGTSYEQYF.

The chain's CDR3 is CASSLGTLRTANYGYTF. Written as DNA, the CDR3 is TGTGCCAGCAGCTTAGGGACCTTGAGGACAGCTAACTATGGCTACACCTTC. The J gene is TRBJ1-2, the V gene TRBV7-2; possibly TRBD1 for D (6 bases). The CDR3 loop spans 17 amino acids. V gave up 1 base and J gave up 0 bases, with 15 bases separating them. CDR1 is SGHTA, CDR2 FQGNSA, per germline.

The chain links TRBV5-1 to TRBJ2-3; D is perhaps TRBD2 (7 bases). Trimming removed 3 bases at V and 9 bases at J, with 23 bases between. This CDR3 region has 16 residues. Germline CDR1 and CDR2: SGHRS and YFSETQ. The CDR3 nucleotides are TGCGCCAGCAGCTCCGAGTGGGGGGGCGTGAGGAACACGCAGTATTTT. Residues: CASSSEWGGVRNTQYF.

V usage is TRBV9 and J usage is TRBJ1-1, with D unclear. CDR1 and CDR2 (germline): SGDLS, YYNGEE. CDR3 length: 16 residues. Trimming cost V 2 bases and J 0 bases, with 14 bases left between them. The CDR3 is CASSVVLGGLNTEAFF. CDR3 DNA: TGTGCCAGCAGCGTGGTTCTCGGAGGGCTGAACACTGAAGCTTTCTTT.